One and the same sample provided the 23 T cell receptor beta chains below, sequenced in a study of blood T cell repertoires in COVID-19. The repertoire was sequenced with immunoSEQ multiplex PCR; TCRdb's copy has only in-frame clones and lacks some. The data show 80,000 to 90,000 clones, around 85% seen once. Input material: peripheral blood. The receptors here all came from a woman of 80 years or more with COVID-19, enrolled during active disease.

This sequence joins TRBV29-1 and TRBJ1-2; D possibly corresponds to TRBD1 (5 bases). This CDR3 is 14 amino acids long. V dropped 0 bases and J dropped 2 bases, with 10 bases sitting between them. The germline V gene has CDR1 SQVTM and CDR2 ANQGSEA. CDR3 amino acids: CSVEDLAGNYGYTF. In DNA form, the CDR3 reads TGCAGCGTTGAAGATCTTGCAGGGAACTATGGCTACACCTTC.

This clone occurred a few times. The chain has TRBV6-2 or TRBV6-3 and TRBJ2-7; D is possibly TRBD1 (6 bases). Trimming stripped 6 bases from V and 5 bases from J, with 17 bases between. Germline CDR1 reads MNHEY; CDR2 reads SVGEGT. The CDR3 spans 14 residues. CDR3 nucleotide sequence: TGTGCCAGCAGCGCGGTGTCCCCAGGGGACGAGCAGTACTTC. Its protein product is CASSAVSPGDEQYF.

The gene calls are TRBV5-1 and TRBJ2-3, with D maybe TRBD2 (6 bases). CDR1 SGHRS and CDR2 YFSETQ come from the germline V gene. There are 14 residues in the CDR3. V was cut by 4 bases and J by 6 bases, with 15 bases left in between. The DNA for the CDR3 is TGCGCCAGCAGCCAAGGACCGGAGGGGGATACGCAGTATTTT. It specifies CASSQGPEGDTQYF.

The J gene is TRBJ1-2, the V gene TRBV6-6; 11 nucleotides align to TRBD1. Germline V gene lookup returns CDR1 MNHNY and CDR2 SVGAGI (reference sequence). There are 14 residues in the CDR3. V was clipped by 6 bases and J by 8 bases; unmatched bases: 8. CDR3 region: CASSPGQGEWGYTF. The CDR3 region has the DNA TGTGCCAGCAGCCCGGGACAGGGGGAGTGGGGCTACACCTTC.

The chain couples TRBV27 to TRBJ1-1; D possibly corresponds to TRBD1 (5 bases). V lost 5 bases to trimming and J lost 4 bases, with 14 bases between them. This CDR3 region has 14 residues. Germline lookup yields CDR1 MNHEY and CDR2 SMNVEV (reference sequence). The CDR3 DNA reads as TGTGCCAGCAGTGAACAGGCTTGGGGCACTGAAGCTTTCTTT. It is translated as CASSEQAWGTEAFF.

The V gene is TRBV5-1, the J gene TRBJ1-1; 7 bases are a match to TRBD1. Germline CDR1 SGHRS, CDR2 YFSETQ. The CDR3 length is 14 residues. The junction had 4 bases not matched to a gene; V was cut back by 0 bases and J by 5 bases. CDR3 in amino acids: CASSLEGAWTEAFF. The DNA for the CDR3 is TGCGCCAGCAGCTTGGAGGGGGCGTGGACTGAAGCTTTCTTT.

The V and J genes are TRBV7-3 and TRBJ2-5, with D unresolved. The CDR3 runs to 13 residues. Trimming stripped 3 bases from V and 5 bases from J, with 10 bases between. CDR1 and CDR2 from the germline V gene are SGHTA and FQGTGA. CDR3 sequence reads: CASSFGSSETQYF. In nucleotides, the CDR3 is TGTGCCAGCAGCTTTGGCTCTTCGGAGACCCAGTACTTC.

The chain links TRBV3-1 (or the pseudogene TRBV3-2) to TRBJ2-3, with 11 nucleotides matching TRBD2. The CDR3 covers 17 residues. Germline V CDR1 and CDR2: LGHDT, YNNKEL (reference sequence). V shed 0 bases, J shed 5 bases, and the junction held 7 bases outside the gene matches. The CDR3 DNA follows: TGTGCCAGCAGCCAAGATCTAGCGGGAGGAAGTATAGATACGCAGTATTTT. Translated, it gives CASSQDLAGGSIDTQYF.

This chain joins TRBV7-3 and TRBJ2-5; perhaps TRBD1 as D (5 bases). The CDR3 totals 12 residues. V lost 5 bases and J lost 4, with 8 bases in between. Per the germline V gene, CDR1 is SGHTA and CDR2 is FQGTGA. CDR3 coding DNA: TGTGCCAGCAGCCCAGACAGAGAGACCCAGTACTTC. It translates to CASSPDRETQYF. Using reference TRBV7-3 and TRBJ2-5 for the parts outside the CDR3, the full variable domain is GAGVSQTPSNKVTEKGKYVELRCDPISGHTALYWYRQSLGQGPEFLIYFQGTGAADDSGLPNDRFFAVRPEGSVSTLKIQRTERGDSAVYLCASSPDRETQYFGPGTRLLVL.

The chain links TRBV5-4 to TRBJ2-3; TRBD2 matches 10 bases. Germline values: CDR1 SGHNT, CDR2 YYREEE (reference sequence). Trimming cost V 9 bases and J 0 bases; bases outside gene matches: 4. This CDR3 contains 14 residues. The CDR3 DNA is TGTGCCACACAGACTAGCGGGAGCACAGATACGCAGTATTTT. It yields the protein CATQTSGSTDTQYF.

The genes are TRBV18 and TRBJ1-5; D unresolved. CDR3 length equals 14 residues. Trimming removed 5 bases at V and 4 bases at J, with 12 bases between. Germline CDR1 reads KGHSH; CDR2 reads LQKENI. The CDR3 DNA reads TGTGCCAGCTCAACGCGACTGATGAATCAGCCCCAGCATTTT. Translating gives CASSTRLMNQPQHF.

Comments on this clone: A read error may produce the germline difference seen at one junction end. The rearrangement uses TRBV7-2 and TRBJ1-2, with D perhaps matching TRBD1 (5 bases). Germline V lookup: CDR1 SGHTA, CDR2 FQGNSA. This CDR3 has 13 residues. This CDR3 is CASTLTGGYGYTF. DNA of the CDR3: TGTGCCAGCACCTTAACCGGGGGGTATGGCTACACCTTC.

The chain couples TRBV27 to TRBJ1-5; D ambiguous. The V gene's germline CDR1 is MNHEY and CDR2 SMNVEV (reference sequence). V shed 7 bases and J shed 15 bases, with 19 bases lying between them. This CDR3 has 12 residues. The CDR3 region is CASKFTLGLPHF. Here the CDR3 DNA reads TGTGCCAGCAAATTCACCCTTGGGCTCCCGCATTTT.

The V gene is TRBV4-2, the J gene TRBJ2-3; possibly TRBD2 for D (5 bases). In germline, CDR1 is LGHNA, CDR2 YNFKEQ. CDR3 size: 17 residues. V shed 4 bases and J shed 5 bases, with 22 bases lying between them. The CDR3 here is CASSPEGMGPAGDTQYF. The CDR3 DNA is TGTGCCAGCAGCCCCGAGGGTATGGGTCCCGCAGGAGATACGCAGTATTTT.

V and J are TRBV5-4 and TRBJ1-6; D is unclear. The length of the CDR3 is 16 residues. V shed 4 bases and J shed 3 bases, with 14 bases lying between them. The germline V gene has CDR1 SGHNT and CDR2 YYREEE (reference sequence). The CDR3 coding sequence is TGTGCCAGCAGCGTGGCCCCGGTCCGCTATAATTCACCCCTCCACTTT. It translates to CASSVAPVRYNSPLHF.

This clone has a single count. The CDR3 bases are TGTGCCAGCAGCTCCGGGACAAACAGAAGGTCTAGCGGGAATCAGCCCCAGCATTTT. Translated: CASSSGTNRRSSGNQPQHF. The chain is built from TRBV6-6 and TRBJ1-5, with D tentatively TRBD1 (6 bases). Trimming shortened V by 6 bases and J by 4 bases, and 28 bases separated the two germline ends. Germline CDR1 MNHNY, CDR2 SVGAGI (reference sequence). This CDR3 contains 19 residues.

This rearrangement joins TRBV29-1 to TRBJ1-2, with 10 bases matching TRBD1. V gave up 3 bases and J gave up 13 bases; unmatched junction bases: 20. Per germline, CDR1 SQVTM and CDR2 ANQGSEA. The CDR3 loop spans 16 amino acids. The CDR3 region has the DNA TGCAGCGTTGACAGTCCCGGGACAGGGGACGTTCGTTTTGGCACCTTC. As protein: CSVDSPGTGDVRFGTF. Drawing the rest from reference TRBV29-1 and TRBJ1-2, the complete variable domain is SAVISQKPSRDICQRGTSLTIQCQVDSQVTMMFWYRQQPGQSLTLIATANQGSEATYESGFVIDKFPISRPNLTFSTLTVSNMSPEDSSIYLCSVDSPGTGDVRFGTFGSGTRLTVV.

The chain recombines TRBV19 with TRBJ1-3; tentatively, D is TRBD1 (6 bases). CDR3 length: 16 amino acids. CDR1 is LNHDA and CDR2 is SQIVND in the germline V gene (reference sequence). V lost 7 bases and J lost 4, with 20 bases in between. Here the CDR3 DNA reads TGTGCCAGTACCCCCCAGGGGCAGTTCCGGGGAAACACCATATATTTT. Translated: CASTPQGQFRGNTIYF.

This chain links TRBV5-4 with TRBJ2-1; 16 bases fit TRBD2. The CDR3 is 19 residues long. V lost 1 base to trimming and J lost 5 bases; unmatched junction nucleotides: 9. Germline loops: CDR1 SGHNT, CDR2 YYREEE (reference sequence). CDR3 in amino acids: CASSLYGTSGGASDNEQFF. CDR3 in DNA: TGTGCCAGCAGCTTGTATGGGACTAGCGGGGGGGCTTCAGACAATGAGCAGTTCTTC.

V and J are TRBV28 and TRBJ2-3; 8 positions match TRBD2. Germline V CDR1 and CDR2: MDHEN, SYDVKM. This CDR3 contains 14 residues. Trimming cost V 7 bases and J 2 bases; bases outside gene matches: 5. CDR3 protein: CASNGRVFTDTQYF. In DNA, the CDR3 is TGTGCCAGCAACGGGAGGGTTTTCACAGATACGCAGTATTTT.

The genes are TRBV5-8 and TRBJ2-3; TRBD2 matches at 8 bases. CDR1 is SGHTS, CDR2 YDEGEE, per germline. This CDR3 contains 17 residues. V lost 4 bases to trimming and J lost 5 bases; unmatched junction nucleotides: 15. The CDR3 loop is CASSRPQVRGAGDTQYF. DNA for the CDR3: TGTGCCAGCAGCCGGCCGCAGGTGCGGGGGGCCGGAGATACGCAGTATTTT.

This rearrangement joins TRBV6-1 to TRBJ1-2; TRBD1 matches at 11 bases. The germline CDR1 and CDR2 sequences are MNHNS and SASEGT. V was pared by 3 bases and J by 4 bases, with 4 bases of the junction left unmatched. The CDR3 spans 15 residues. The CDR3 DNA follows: TGTGCCAGCAGTGACCGGGACAGGGGGTCCTATGGCTACACCTTC. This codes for CASSDRDRGSYGYTF.

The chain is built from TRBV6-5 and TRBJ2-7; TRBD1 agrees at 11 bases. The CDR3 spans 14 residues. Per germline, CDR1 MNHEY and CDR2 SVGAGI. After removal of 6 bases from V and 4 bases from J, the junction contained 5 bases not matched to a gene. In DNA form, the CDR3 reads TGTGCCAGCAGAGCCGGGACAGGGGGTTACGAGCAGTACTTC. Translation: CASRAGTGGYEQYF.